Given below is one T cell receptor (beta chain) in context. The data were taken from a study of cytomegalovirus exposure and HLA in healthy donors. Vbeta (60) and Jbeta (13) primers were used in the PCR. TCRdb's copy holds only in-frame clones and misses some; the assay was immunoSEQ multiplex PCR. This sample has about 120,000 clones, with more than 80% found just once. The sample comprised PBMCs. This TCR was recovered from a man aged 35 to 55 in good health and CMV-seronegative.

The CDR3 region has the DNA TGCGCCAGCAGCCGAGAAGGACTTCTAATACAAGAGACCCAGTACTTC. This sequence encodes CASSREGLLIQETQYF. The chain carries TRBV4-1 and TRBJ2-5, with a weak D call TRBD2 (5 bases). Germline lookup yields CDR1 MGHRA and CDR2 YSYEKL. The CDR3 is 16 amino acids. The ends were cut back, 4 bases at V and 2 bases at J, with 17 bases in the middle.